Listed here are 15 T cell receptor beta chains from one sample, sequenced in a study of shared clonotypes between healthy human individuals. Sequencing used immunoSEQ multiplex PCR; TCRdb keeps in-frame clones, though not all of them. The sample carries around 690,000 clones, 90% recorded once. The sample taken for sequencing was memory CD8+ T cells from PBMCs. Subset in this sample: CD45RO+ cells pooled with CCR7-negative TemRA cells. Receptor source: a young man in good health. Some clones in this sample may be carry-over from other donors' samples.

The chain recombines TRBV19 with TRBJ2-1; TRBD1 aligns across 8 bases. This CDR3 is built from 14 residues. CDR1 is LNHDA, CDR2 SQIVND, per germline (reference sequence). Trimming removed 4 bases from V and 8 bases from J; junction bases left unmatched: 7. The CDR3 spells CASSTWDRIDEQFF. The CDR3 bases are TGTGCCAGTAGTACCTGGGACAGGATAGATGAGCAGTTCTTC.

The chain combines TRBV25-1 with TRBJ2-7; TRBD1 matches at 9 bases. With V trimmed by 1 base and J by 5 bases, 3 bases remained unmatched. The germline V gene encodes CDR1 MGHDK and CDR2 SYGVNS. The CDR3 spans 14 residues. The CDR3 region has the DNA TGTGCCAGCAGTGAATTCACAGGGGGCCACGAGCAGTACTTC. It codes for CASSEFTGGHEQYF.

A few counts support this clone. This chain connects TRBV27 to TRBJ1-2; D is unresolved. V was trimmed by 6 bases and J by 5 bases, leaving 10 bases between them. CDR1 and CDR2 (germline): MNHEY, SMNVEV (reference sequence). CDR3 length: 12 amino acids. The CDR3 sequence: CASRSARYGYTF. In nucleotides, the CDR3 is TGTGCCAGCAGATCGGCCCGATATGGCTACACCTTC.

The chain has TRBV7-9 and TRBJ1-5; unclear D gene. The CDR3 spans 14 residues. V was cut by 3 bases and J by 2 bases, with 8 bases left in between. Per the germline V gene, CDR1 is SEHNR and CDR2 is FQNEAQ (reference sequence). In DNA, the CDR3 is TGTGCCAGCAGCTTGCCCGGGGGCAATCAGCCCCAGCATTTT. Its protein product is CASSLPGGNQPQHF.

This clone has just one count. This sequence joins TRBV4-3 and TRBJ2-1; tentatively, D is TRBD1 (5 bases). CDR1 is LGHNA and CDR2 is YSLEER in the germline V gene. The CDR3 length is 16 residues. Trimming took 1 base from V and 2 from J, leaving 12 bases between them. Written as DNA, the CDR3 is TGCGCCAGCAGCCAAGTAACCAGGGCGACCTACAATGAGCAGTTCTTC. Protein sequence: CASSQVTRATYNEQFF.

Comments on this clone: The sample holds other DNA sequences that translate to the same CDR3. The V gene is TRBV11-2, the J gene TRBJ2-5; D uncertain. Germline assignment: CDR1 SGHAT and CDR2 FQNNGV. The CDR3 covers 11 residues. Trimming removed 3 bases from V and 4 bases from J, with 3 bases in between. CDR3 region: CASSFTETQYF. The CDR3 DNA reads TGTGCCAGCAGCTTTACAGAGACCCAGTACTTC.

The rearrangement links TRBV28 to TRBJ1-5; D is undetermined. CDR1 MDHEN and CDR2 SYDVKM come from the germline V gene. V lost 2 bases to trimming and J lost 3 bases, with 8 bases between them. The CDR3 loop spans 14 amino acids. The CDR3 nucleotides are TGTGCCAGCAGTTTAACCGGTGACAATCAGCCCCAGCATTTT. Protein product: CASSLTGDNQPQHF.

The J gene is TRBJ2-1, the V gene TRBV5-8, with D maybe TRBD1 (5 bases). The length of the CDR3 is 17 residues. Germline V gene data show CDR1 as SGHTS and CDR2 as YDEGEE. With 2 bases removed from V and 1 base from J, the gap between germline ends came to 16 bases. This CDR3 is CASSLVGGAGSYNEQFF. DNA of the CDR3: TGTGCCAGCAGCTTAGTCGGTGGGGCAGGGTCCTACAATGAGCAGTTCTTC.

The chain carries TRBV27 and TRBJ2-7; D possibly uses TRBD1 or TRBD2 (5 bases each). Trimming removed 6 bases from V and 3 bases from J, with 15 bases in between. The CDR3 is 14 residues long. Germline lookup yields CDR1 MNHEY and CDR2 SMNVEV (reference sequence). The CDR3 is CASSVSGTYYEQYF. DNA of the CDR3: TGTGCCAGCAGCGTATCGGGGACCTACTACGAGCAGTACTTC.

In this sample, this clone turned up once. The rearrangement links TRBV29-1 to TRBJ2-4; D tentatively fits TRBD1 or TRBD2 (7 bases each). CDR3 size: 15 residues. Trimming took 7 bases from V and 2 from J, leaving 18 bases between them. Per the germline V gene, CDR1 is SQVTM and CDR2 is ANQGSEA. CDR3 sequence reads: CSAFGEGAPKNIQYF. CDR3 DNA sequence: TGCAGCGCCTTTGGGGAGGGGGCACCCAAAAACATTCAGTACTTC.

V usage is TRBV2 and J usage is TRBJ2-6; D not resolved. The CDR3 sequence is 17 residues long. Trimming stripped 1 base from V and 2 bases from J, with 12 bases between. The germline gives CDR1 SNHLY, CDR2 FYNNEI. The CDR3 nucleotides read TGTGCCAGCAGTGAAGTGGTAATAAGCACTGGGGCCAACGTCCTGACTTTC. Translating gives CASSEVVISTGANVLTF.

The chain recombines TRBV28 with TRBJ2-1; perhaps TRBD2 as D (5 bases). V was pared by 2 bases and J by 7 bases, with 12 bases between. Germline lookup yields CDR1 MDHEN and CDR2 SYDVKM. The CDR3 contains 14 residues. The DNA of the CDR3 is TGTGCCAGCAGTTTACACATCTCGGGAAATGAGCAGTTCTTC. The encoded protein is CASSLHISGNEQFF.

The sample holds a few counts of this clone. The chain couples TRBV5-1 to TRBJ2-5, with D unresolved. Trimming pared 4 bases from V and 4 bases from J, leaving 2 bases between. The germline V gene encodes CDR1 SGHRS and CDR2 YFSETQ. This CDR3 contains 10 residues. The CDR3 here is CASSGETQYF. The CDR3, as DNA: TGCGCCAGCAGCGGAGAGACCCAGTACTTC. Full variable domain (remainder filled in from reference TRBV5-1 and TRBJ2-5): KAGVTQTPRYLIKTRGQQVTLSCSPISGHRSVSWYQQTPGQGLQFLFEYFSETQRNKGNFPGRFSGRQFSNSRSEMNVSTLELGDSALYLCASSGETQYFGPGTRLLVL.

The chain joins TRBV4-1 to TRBJ2-1; D gene ambiguous. The ends were cut back, 1 base at V and 8 bases at J, with 15 bases in the middle. CDR3 length: 15 residues. The germline CDR1 and CDR2 sequences are MGHRA and YSYEKL. The CDR3 loop is CASSQGVQFWDEQFF. The CDR3 bases are TGCGCCAGCAGCCAAGGGGTCCAGTTTTGGGATGAGCAGTTCTTC.

This rearrangement joins TRBV5-1 to TRBJ2-3; D call uncertain. This CDR3 spans 15 amino acids. Trimming shortened V by 1 base and J by 0 bases, and 9 bases separated the two germline ends. CDR1 SGHRS and CDR2 YFSETQ come from the germline V gene. CDR3 amino acids: CASSLTKWSTDTQYF. The CDR3 nucleotides read TGCGCCAGCAGCTTGACTAAGTGGAGCACAGATACGCAGTATTTT.